These 24 T cell receptor beta chains came from one sample sequenced in a study of shared T cell receptors in the human thymus. Libraries were prepared by immunoSEQ multiplex PCR; TCRdb keeps only in-frame clonotypes and omits some of them. The sample holds about 380,000 clones, 95% seen once. What was sequenced was thymocytes. The receptors shown here come from a human donor.

The J gene is TRBJ2-2, the V gene TRBV27; tentative D call: TRBD2 (6 bases). The CDR3 loop spans 14 amino acids. V lost 2 bases and J lost 8, with 12 bases in between. CDR1 and CDR2 (germline): MNHEY, SMNVEV (reference sequence). DNA for the CDR3: TGTGCCAGCAGTTTACCGCCAGGGAGGGGGGAGCTGTTTTTT. This sequence encodes CASSLPPGRGELFF.

This clone has only one observation. V usage is TRBV9 and J usage is TRBJ2-1; D is perhaps TRBD2 (6 bases). Trimming pared 0 bases from V and 5 bases from J, leaving 9 bases between. This CDR3 has 14 amino acids. From germline, CDR1 is SGDLS and CDR2 YYNGEE. The CDR3 region is CASSVVSGDNEQFF. The CDR3 region has the DNA TGTGCCAGCAGCGTAGTGTCGGGAGACAATGAGCAGTTCTTC.

The chain is built from TRBV28 and TRBJ1-3, with D maybe TRBD1 (5 bases). CDR1 is MDHEN and CDR2 is SYDVKM in the germline V gene. V lost 6 bases and J lost 0, with 12 bases in between. This CDR3 contains 15 residues. CDR3 sequence reads: CASSHGTDSGNTIYF. CDR3 nucleotides: TGTGCCAGCAGCCACGGGACGGACTCTGGAAACACCATATATTTT.

This clone was seen just once. This chain connects TRBV19 to TRBJ1-3; D unclear. This CDR3 comprises 16 residues. With 4 bases removed from V and 2 bases from J, the gap between germline ends came to 15 bases. Germline V gene lookup returns CDR1 LNHDA and CDR2 SQIVND (reference sequence). CDR3 loop: CASSNLRPGTGNTIYF. CDR3 coding DNA: TGTGCCAGTAGTAACCTCCGACCCGGCACTGGAAACACCATATATTTT.

The CDR3 sequence: CASSLSALGGMNTEAFF. The CDR3 DNA reads TGTGCCAGCAGTTTATCGGCCCTGGGCGGTATGAACACTGAAGCTTTCTTT. This chain uses TRBV27 with TRBJ1-1; no definite D call. There are 17 residues in the CDR3. Trimming removed 0 bases from V and 0 bases from J, with 14 bases in between. The germline V gene has CDR1 MNHEY and CDR2 SMNVEV (reference sequence).

The rearrangement links TRBV7-8 to TRBJ2-7; D possibly corresponds to TRBD1 (6 bases). V lost 0 bases and J lost 7, with 22 bases in between. CDR1 is SGHVS, CDR2 FQNEAQ, per germline. The CDR3 covers 17 residues. This CDR3 reads CASSLAEVGPDTGEQYF. CDR3 nucleotide sequence: TGTGCCAGCAGCTTAGCCGAGGTCGGTCCCGATACAGGGGAGCAGTACTTC. The whole variable domain, filled in from reference TRBV7-8 and TRBJ2-7, reads GAGVSQSPRYKVAKRGQDVALRCDPISGHVSLFWYQQALGQGPEFLTYFQNEAQLDKSGLPSDRFFAERPEGSVSTLKIQRTQQEDSAVYLCASSLAEVGPDTGEQYFGPGTRLTVT.

This chain joins TRBV30 and TRBJ2-1; D call uncertain. V was pared by 7 bases and J by 5 bases, with 24 bases between. The CDR3 runs 16 residues. Germline V gives CDR1 GTSNPN, CDR2 SVGIG (reference sequence). The CDR3 nucleotides are TGTGCCTTGGACCTGGTTCGGCCTCCGGGTCACAATGAGCAGTTCTTC. It is translated as CALDLVRPPGHNEQFF.

The chain employs TRBV19 and TRBJ2-1; D is undetermined. The CDR3 length is 15 residues. The germline V gene encodes CDR1 LNHDA and CDR2 SQIVND (reference sequence). The V end was cut by 7 bases, the J end by 4 bases, with 17 bases between. CDR3: CASTGVPSQYNEQFF. CDR3 DNA sequence: TGTGCCAGTACGGGCGTTCCGTCGCAATACAATGAGCAGTTCTTC.

This clone showed up just once. V is TRBV5-1 and J is TRBJ2-1; D is uncertain. The CDR3 contains 13 residues. The germline gives CDR1 SGHRS, CDR2 YFSETQ. Deletions cut 3 bases from V and 0 bases from J, with 4 bases between. Here the CDR3 DNA reads TGCGCCAGCAGCTGGAGCTCCTACAATGAGCAGTTCTTC. It encodes CASSWSSYNEQFF.

The sample holds a few counts of this clone. As DNA, the CDR3 is TGTGCCAGCAGCCGGGGCGGGACAGGGTACTACGAGCAGTACTTC. This codes for CASSRGGTGYYEQYF. The chain couples TRBV11-2 to TRBJ2-7; 9 nucleotides align to TRBD1. Trimming removed 5 bases from V and 3 bases from J; junction bases left unmatched: 8. Germline CDR1 SGHAT, CDR2 FQNNGV. The CDR3 sequence is 15 residues long.

The chain joins TRBV5-6 to TRBJ1-1; D might be TRBD1 (5 bases). Germline CDR1 is SGHDT and CDR2 is YYEEEE. The CDR3 sequence is 13 residues long. Deletions cut 2 bases from V and 4 bases from J, with 9 bases between. CDR3 protein: CASSFRGATEAFF. For the CDR3, the DNA is TGTGCCAGCAGCTTCAGAGGGGCCACTGAAGCTTTCTTT.

The CDR3 loop is CASSPPRPIPGELFF. The CDR3 DNA is TGCGCCAGCAGCCCCCCACGCCCTATACCCGGGGAGCTGTTTTTT. The genes are TRBV4-1 and TRBJ2-2; D is unclear. Deletions cut 4 bases from V and 6 bases from J, with 15 bases between. CDR1 is MGHRA, CDR2 YSYEKL, per germline. CDR3 length: 15 amino acids.

The chain has TRBV7-6 and TRBJ2-3; 11 bases are a match to TRBD2. V lost 3 bases to trimming and J lost 0 bases; unmatched junction nucleotides: 8. The CDR3 is made up of 18 amino acids. Looked up from germline, CDR1 is SGHVS and CDR2 is FNYEAQ. CDR3 sequence reads: CASSLGLLAGASTDTQYF. CDR3 DNA sequence: TGTGCCAGCAGCTTGGGGCTACTAGCGGGAGCTAGCACAGATACGCAGTATTTT.

The rearrangement uses TRBV29-1 and TRBJ1-1, with a tentative D call TRBD1 (6 bases). V shed 6 bases and J shed 5 bases, with 10 bases lying between them. This CDR3 region has 11 residues. Germline CDR1 is SQVTM and CDR2 is ANQGSEA. The CDR3 DNA follows: TGCAGCGTGGCAGGGGAGACTGAAGCTTTCTTT. Its translation is CSVAGETEAFF.

The chain couples TRBV28 to TRBJ2-5, with D perhaps TRBD1 (7 bases). Germline V lookup: CDR1 MDHEN, CDR2 SYDVKM. The CDR3 runs to 14 residues. V was shortened by 10 bases and J by 1 base, with 16 bases between the two germline ends. Here the CDR3 DNA reads TGTGCCACCTTCTCCCAGGGGGGCCAAGAGACCCAGTACTTC. Amino acids: CATFSQGGQETQYF.

V is TRBV11-2 and J is TRBJ2-3; D is perhaps TRBD2 (5 bases). The CDR3 consists of 19 residues. Germline V gene data show CDR1 as SGHAT and CDR2 as FQNNGV. Trimming cost V 0 bases and J 3 bases, with 22 bases left between them. CDR3 sequence: CASSLDNPRGEWRTDTQYF. The DNA of the CDR3 is TGTGCCAGCAGCTTAGATAATCCCCGGGGAGAGTGGAGAACAGATACGCAGTATTTT.

The V and J genes are TRBV27 and TRBJ1-5; 9 bases are a match to TRBD1. V lost 6 bases and J lost 3; bases outside the gene matches: 9. Germline CDR1 is MNHEY and CDR2 is SMNVEV (reference sequence). The CDR3 runs 16 residues. The CDR3, as DNA: TGTGCCAGCAGCCCCCGGGACAGGGAACACAATCAGCCCCAGCATTTT. This sequence encodes CASSPRDREHNQPQHF.

This sequence joins TRBV2 and TRBJ2-1, with 10 bases fitting TRBD2. From germline, CDR1 is SNHLY and CDR2 FYNNEI. The length of the CDR3 is 19 residues. The J segment lost 6 bases and the V segment lost 4 bases, leaving 18 bases of the junction unmatched. CDR3 in DNA: TGTGCCAGCAGTGGGGAGGGAACTAGCGGGGCGCCGCCGACCAATGAGCAGTTCTTC. Translating it yields CASSGEGTSGAPPTNEQFF.

The chain recombines TRBV18 with TRBJ2-5; D is uncertain. V lost 3 bases and J 7 bases, leaving 9 bases between the germline ends. Germline CDR1 KGHSH, CDR2 LQKENI. The length of the CDR3 is 12 residues. For the CDR3, the DNA is TGTGCCAGCTCACCGTCGATCGGGACCCAGTACTTC. It translates to CASSPSIGTQYF.

The chain recombines TRBV29-1 with TRBJ1-3; TRBD1 agrees at 7 bases. The CDR3 runs to 15 residues. With V trimmed by 2 bases and J by 5 bases, 9 bases remained unmatched. Germline assignment: CDR1 SQVTM and CDR2 ANQGSEA. This CDR3 is CSVEPTPGQRNTIYF. DNA of the CDR3: TGCAGCGTTGAACCGACTCCGGGACAGAGAAACACCATATATTTT.

This chain links TRBV4-3 with TRBJ1-4; D remains ambiguous. Germline V lookup: CDR1 LGHNA, CDR2 YSLEER. The CDR3 extends over 17 amino acids. Trimming removed 0 bases at V and 0 bases at J, with 11 bases between. CDR3 protein: CASSQDGQAATNEKLFF. CDR3 bases: TGCGCCAGCAGCCAAGATGGGCAGGCTGCAACTAATGAAAAACTGTTTTTT.

This chain joins TRBV6-5 and TRBJ2-3; TRBD2 aligns across 8 bases. Germline assignment: CDR1 MNHEY and CDR2 SVGAGI. Trimming at V came to 6 bases and at J to 2 bases, leaving 4 bases not matched to a gene. This CDR3 is built from 14 residues. The CDR3 region is CASSLAGLTDTQYF. In nucleotides, the CDR3 is TGTGCCAGCAGCTTAGCGGGACTCACAGATACGCAGTATTTT.

The chain employs TRBV5-8 and TRBJ1-2; possibly TRBD1 for D (5 bases). With 4 bases removed from V and 6 bases from J, the gap between germline ends came to 16 bases. CDR3 size: 14 residues. CDR1 and CDR2 from the germline V gene are SGHTS and YDEGEE. The CDR3 sequence: CASSRRTFRDGYTF. DNA of the CDR3: TGTGCCAGCAGCCGTCGGACATTTAGGGATGGCTACACCTTC. The whole variable domain, remainder taken from reference TRBV5-8 and TRBJ1-2, is EAGVTQSPTHLIKTRGQQATLRCSPISGHTSVYWYQQALGLGLQFLLWYDEGEERNRGNFPPRFSGRQFPNYSSELNVNALELEDSALYLCASSRRTFRDGYTFGSGTRLTVV.

This chain connects TRBV27 to TRBJ2-5, with 8 bases matching TRBD1. V lost 4 bases and J lost 4; bases outside the gene matches: 11. Germline V gene lookup returns CDR1 MNHEY and CDR2 SMNVEV (reference sequence). CDR3 length: 16 amino acids. DNA for the CDR3: TGTGCCAGCAGTTCAGGGGGCAGGGGGGCCGGAGAGACCCAGTACTTC. It is translated as CASSSGGRGAGETQYF.